The 9 T cell receptor beta chains below come from one sample, sequenced in a study of blood T cell repertoires in COVID-19. TCRdb keeps only in-frame clones here, not all; method: immunoSEQ multiplex PCR. The table has 200,000 to 250,000 clones, about 85% seen once; the top ten hold approximately 10%. The specimen sequenced was PBMCs or T cells enriched from blood (not recorded which). The receptor source for this set is a man aged 25 to 40 who had recovered from COVID-19.

The rearrangement links TRBV14 to TRBJ1-1; D may be TRBD1 (5 bases). The CDR3 covers 15 residues. In germline, CDR1 is SGHDN, CDR2 FVKESK. The germline V and J ends were trimmed by 1 base and 1 base, with 10 bases remaining between them. In DNA form, the CDR3 reads TGTGCCAGCAGCCAAGGTAGTCAGGGGAACACTGAAGCTTTCTTT. The encoded protein is CASSQGSQGNTEAFF.

The gene calls are TRBV4-2 and TRBJ2-6, with 10 bases matching TRBD2. Germline V gene lookup returns CDR1 LGHNA and CDR2 YNFKEQ. The CDR3 has 20 residues. V lost 4 bases to trimming and J lost 0 bases; unmatched junction nucleotides: 12. DNA of the CDR3: TGTGCCAGCAGCCCAACTAGCGGGACGTATCGCAGCTCTGGGGCCAACGTCCTGACTTTC. This sequence encodes CASSPTSGTYRSSGANVLTF.

V gene TRBV18 combines with J gene TRBJ1-3; maybe TRBD1 (5 bases). CDR1 is KGHSH, CDR2 LQKENI, per germline. Trimming stripped 3 bases from V and 2 bases from J, with 14 bases between. The CDR3 extends over 16 amino acids. The CDR3 coding sequence is TGTGCCAGCTCACCCTCAGCGGGGGGTGCTGGAAACACCATATATTTT. It yields the protein CASSPSAGGAGNTIYF.

The rearrangement uses TRBV6-5 and TRBJ2-7; D might be TRBD2 (6 bases). Germline V gene lookup returns CDR1 MNHEY and CDR2 SVGAGI. With 6 bases removed from V and 2 bases from J, the gap between germline ends came to 17 bases. CDR3 length: 15 amino acids. The CDR3 loop is CASSRTVGTPYEQYF. The CDR3 DNA is TGTGCCAGCAGCCGAACCGTGGGGACTCCCTACGAGCAGTACTTC.

The gene calls are TRBV6-6 and TRBJ2-6; 8 bases align to TRBD1. The CDR3 length is 17 residues. Germline V gives CDR1 MNHNY, CDR2 SVGAGI (reference sequence). V gave up 5 bases and J gave up 2 bases; unmatched junction bases: 8. CDR3 loop: CASSQRTGRTGANVLTF. The CDR3, as DNA: TGTGCCAGCAGTCAGAGGACAGGGCGAACTGGGGCCAACGTCCTGACTTTC.

This clone was counted between two and nine times. The chain recombines TRBV5-4 with TRBJ1-5, with unresolved D. The V end lost 0 bases, the J end lost 5 bases, and 6 bases lay between the germline ends. Germline V gene lookup returns CDR1 SGHNT and CDR2 YYREEE (reference sequence). The CDR3 extends over 13 amino acids. This CDR3 is CASSLDTDQPQHF. CDR3 sequence (DNA): TGTGCCAGCAGCTTGGATACAGATCAGCCCCAGCATTTT.

V usage is TRBV6-5 and J usage is TRBJ2-7; 9 positions match TRBD1. The length of the CDR3 is 15 residues. V lost 4 bases, J lost 5 bases, and 9 bases stayed unmatched. Germline lookup yields CDR1 MNHEY and CDR2 SVGAGI. The CDR3 is CASSWTGTGNHEQYF. The CDR3, as DNA: TGTGCCAGCAGTTGGACCGGGACAGGGAACCACGAGCAGTACTTC.

This chain joins TRBV18 and TRBJ2-3, with 9 bases identical to TRBD2. From germline, CDR1 is KGHSH and CDR2 LQKENI. This CDR3 is 15 amino acids long. The J segment lost 0 bases and the V segment lost 3 bases, leaving 1 base of the junction unmatched. The CDR3 loop is CASSPLAGSTDTQYF. The CDR3 nucleotides read TGTGCCAGCTCACCGCTAGCGGGGAGCACAGATACGCAGTATTTT.

The chain joins TRBV28 to TRBJ2-2, with TRBD1 matching over 8 bases. The CDR3 sequence is 14 residues long. Germline V CDR1 and CDR2: MDHEN, SYDVKM. Losses at the gene ends were 10 bases for V and 2 bases for J; bases not matched to a gene: 6. The CDR3 DNA sequence: TGTGCCACCCTGGGACAGGTCAACACCGGGGAGCTGTTTTTT. Translated, it gives CATLGQVNTGELFF.